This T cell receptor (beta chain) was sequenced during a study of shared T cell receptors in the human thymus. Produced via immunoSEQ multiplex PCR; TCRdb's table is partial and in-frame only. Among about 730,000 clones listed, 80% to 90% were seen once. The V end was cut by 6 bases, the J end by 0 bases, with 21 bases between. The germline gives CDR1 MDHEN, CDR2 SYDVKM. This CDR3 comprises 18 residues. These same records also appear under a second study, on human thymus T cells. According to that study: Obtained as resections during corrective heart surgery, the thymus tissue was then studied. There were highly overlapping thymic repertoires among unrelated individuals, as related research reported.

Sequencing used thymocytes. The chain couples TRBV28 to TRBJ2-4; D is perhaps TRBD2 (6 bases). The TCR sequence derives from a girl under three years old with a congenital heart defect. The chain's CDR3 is CASRTQSPGRKAKNIQYF. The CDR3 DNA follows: TGTGCCAGCAGAACCCAATCGCCAGGGAGGAAAGCCAAAAACATTCAGTACTTC. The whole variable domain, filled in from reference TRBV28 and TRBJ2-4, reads DVKVTQSSRYLVKRTGEKVFLECVQDMDHENMFWYRQDPGLGLRLIYFSYDVKMKEKGDIPEGYSVSREKKERFSLILESASTNQTSMYLCASRTQSPGRKAKNIQYFGAGTRLSVL.